Listed below are T cell receptor beta chains from one sample, sequenced in a study of blood T cell repertoires in COVID-19. Sequencing was performed with immunoSEQ multiplex PCR; in TCRdb, only in-frame clones are kept and a portion is missing. This sample yields under 35,000 clones, of which around 86% are seen a single time; 17% belongs to the top ten. The specimen sequenced was peripheral blood. The receptors stem from a woman aged 55-75 years with active COVID-19. CDR3s include the opening cysteine and the closing phenylalanine or tryptophan. Fields, in order: CDR3 length, J gene, clone size, D gene, V gene, CDR3 DNA, CDR3 protein. The D gene is left open where the match is weak. Rows give clone size only sometimes, using once, few, many, or a class for an expanded clone.

13 | TRBJ2-3 | . | . | TRBV30 | TGTGCCTGGAGTTCGACATCCTCGGATACGCAGTATTTT | CAWSSTSSDTQYF
14 | TRBJ2-2 | . | TRBD2 | TRBV7-6 | TGTGCCAGCAGCCCACCCGCGGGAGCCGGGGAGCTGTTTTTT | CASSPPAGAGELFF
15 | TRBJ2-2 | . | TRBD1 | TRBV18 | TGTGCCAGCTCACCGGACAGGCCTGTGGCCGGGGAGCTGTTTTTT | CASSPDRPVAGELFF
13 | TRBJ2-1 | . | TRBD2 | TRBV29-1 | TGCAGCGCCGAGCGGGGCTCCTACAATGAGCAGTTCTTC | CSAERGSYNEQFF
12 | TRBJ1-1 | . | TRBD1 | TRBV5-6 | TGTGCCAGCAGCTTCAAGGGACAGTGGGCTTTCTTT | CASSFKGQWAFF
14 | TRBJ2-3 | . | TRBD1 | TRBV5-1 | TGCGCCAGCAGCCTGACAGGGGTCACAGATACGCAGTATTTT | CASSLTGVTDTQYF
19 | TRBJ2-6 | . | . | TRBV18 | TGTGCCAGCTCACCACCTATCCAGGGGCGACTCTCTGGGGCCAACGTCCTGACTTTC | CASSPPIQGRLSGANVLTF
15 | TRBJ2-1 | . | . | TRBV7-3 | TGTGCCAGCAGCTTCCGACAGGCCAGGGGCAATGAGCAGTTCTTC | CASSFRQARGNEQFF
14 | TRBJ2-5 | . | TRBD1 | TRBV7-9 | TGTGCCAGCAGCTTCTTGACAGGGCAAGAGACCCAGTACTTC | CASSFLTGQETQYF
16 | TRBJ1-1 | . | . | TRBV7-9 | TGTGCCAGCAGCCCTGACAGTACTCTAGTGAACACTGAAGCTTTCTTT | CASSPDSTLVNTEAFF
16 | TRBJ1-6 | . | . | TRBV24-1 | TGTGCCACCGGAGACACGACAGTGACCTATAATTCACCCCTCCACTTT | CATGDTTVTYNSPLHF
11 | TRBJ1-1 | . | . | TRBV28 | TGTGCCAGCAGTCGTACATGGGAAGCTTTCTTT | CASSRTWEAFF
13 | TRBJ2-7 | . | TRBD1 | TRBV14 | TGTGCCAGCAGCCAAGGACAGGGCTACGAGCAGTACTTC | CASSQGQGYEQYF
15 | TRBJ2-7 | few | TRBD1 | TRBV27 | TGTGCCAGCAGTACCGGGACAGCCATATCCTACGAGCAGTACTTC | CASSTGTAISYEQYF
15 | TRBJ1-1 | . | . | TRBV9 | TGTGCCAGCAGCGTAGATCCAGGGTCGGTCGCTGAAGCTTTCTTT | CASSVDPGSVAEAFF
15 | TRBJ2-2 | . | . | TRBV19 | TGTGCCAGTAGAACCGGACAGACGAACACCGGGGAGCTGTTTTTT | CASRTGQTNTGELFF
14 | TRBJ2-3 | . | TRBD2 | TRBV3-1/TRBV3-2 | TGTGCCAGCAGCCGGATTAGCGGGGCGTATACGCAGTATTTT | CASSRISGAYTQYF
15 | TRBJ1-1 | . | . | TRBV11-1 | TGTGCCAGCAGCTTAGGGCCGGGGAGGCACACTGAAGCTTTCTTT | CASSLGPGRHTEAFF
16 | TRBJ2-5 | . | . | TRBV18 | TGTGCCAGCTCACCTCTCCCTACGGGAGAGATGGAGACCCAGTACTTC | CASSPLPTGEMETQYF
13 | TRBJ1-4 | . | . | TRBV5-4 | TGTGCCAGCAGCTTACCCGGACAGGAAAAACTGTTTTTT | CASSLPGQEKLFF
14 | TRBJ2-3 | . | . | TRBV5-1 | TGCGCCAGCAGCGAAGGACTGCACACAGATACGCAGTATTTT | CASSEGLHTDTQYF
14 | TRBJ1-2 | . | . | TRBV6-5 | TGTGCCAGCAGGGCTTCGGGGGGCGAATATGGCTACACCTTC | CASRASGGEYGYTF
16 | TRBJ1-1 | few | . | TRBV18 | TGTGCCAGCTCACCCCCCAGGCAGGGGTTCGGGTCTGAAGCTTTCTTT | CASSPPRQGFGSEAFF
14 | TRBJ1-4 | once | . | TRBV28 | TGTGCCAGCAAGGAGGGGCCAACTAATGAAAAACTGTTTTTT | CASKEGPTNEKLFF
15 | TRBJ2-1 | . | TRBD1 | TRBV2 | TGTGCCAGCAGGGCGTGGACAGGGGGCTTAAATGAGCAGTTCTTC | CASRAWTGGLNEQFF
16 | TRBJ1-2 | once | . | TRBV5-5 | TGTGCCAGCAGCTTCCGGGACACCAATCAGGACTATGGCTACACCTTC | CASSFRDTNQDYGYTF
14 | TRBJ2-5 | few | TRBD1 | TRBV5-4 | TGTGCCAGCAGCCACGGGACAGTTCAAGAGACCCAGTACTTC | CASSHGTVQETQYF
16 | TRBJ2-7 | . | TRBD1 | TRBV28 | TGTGCCAGCAGACCTTACGCCGGGACAGAGACTTACGAGCAGTACTTC | CASRPYAGTETYEQYF
13 | TRBJ1-2 | . | . | TRBV19 | TGTGCCAGTACCTACAGGCCTAGCGATGGCTACACCTTC | CASTYRPSDGYTF
18 | TRBJ2-6 | . | TRBD1 | TRBV18 | TGTGCCAGCTCACCAATGGGACAGGGAACCCCTGGGGCCAACGTCCTGACTTTC | CASSPMGQGTPGANVLTF
15 | TRBJ2-7 | . | . | TRBV5-1 | TGCGCCAGCAGCTTAGGGTCAGGGGAGTCCTACGAGCAGTACTTC | CASSLGSGESYEQYF
13 | TRBJ1-2 | . | TRBD1 | TRBV2 | TGTGCCAGCCTCGAACAGGGGAACTATGGCTACACCTTC | CASLEQGNYGYTF
15 | TRBJ1-2 | . | TRBD1 | TRBV27 | TGTGCCAGCAGTTCCCCCCGACAGGGAATCTATGGCTACACCTTC | CASSSPRQGIYGYTF
13 | TRBJ2-7 | few | TRBD2 | TRBV28 | TGTGCCAGCAGTTTCCGGGGGGTCTACGAGCAGTACTTC | CASSFRGVYEQYF
15 | TRBJ1-2 | . | TRBD1 | TRBV28 | TGTGCCAGCAGTTTAGTTCAGGGGGCTTACTATGGCTACACCTTC | CASSLVQGAYYGYTF
14 | TRBJ1-1 | once | . | TRBV30 | TGTGCCTGGAGTACTTCTACAGGCCTCACTGAAGCTTTCTTT | CAWSTSTGLTEAFF
14 | TRBJ1-3 | . | . | TRBV2 | TGTGCCAGCAGCGCCGACCGGGGTGGAAACACCATATATTTT | CASSADRGGNTIYF
16 | TRBJ2-2 | . | TRBD1 | TRBV4-2 | TGTGCCAGCAGCCGAAGTGGGACAGGGTCGGCCGGGGAGCTGTTTTTT | CASSRSGTGSAGELFF
12 | TRBJ2-5 | . | . | TRBV5-5 | TGTGCCAGCAACCTTCCGGGAGAGACCCAGTACTTC | CASNLPGETQYF
15 | TRBJ2-7 | . | TRBD2 | TRBV6-6 | TGTGCCAGCAGTTACTGGCCTAGCGGCTCCTACGAGCAGTACTTC | CASSYWPSGSYEQYF
17 | TRBJ2-5 | . | . | TRBV15 | TGTGCCACCAGCAGAGACGGGGGATTGGCGTTTCGGGAGACCCAGTACTTC | CATSRDGGLAFRETQYF